The sequence of this TCR beta chain was determined in a study of T cells in Graves' hyperthyroidism and ophthalmopathy. RNA transcripts provided the source from which TCR beta CDR3 regions were amplified. First-round RT-PCR with HTBI primers amplified the TCR CDR3 region. TCRdb re-called the multiplex PCR reads with MiXCR, one entry per CDR3 protein. The sample lists about 460,000 distinct CDR3 sequences, approximately 23% occurring once. With 5 bases removed from V and 10 bases from J, the gap between germline ends came to 10 bases. The V gene's germline CDR1 is SGHRS and CDR2 YFSETQ. CDR3 length: 12 amino acids. General study findings and limits: Onset of ophthalmopathy came a median approximately 6.5 months after the model predicted it. In the blood, most expanded thyroid clonotypes above 0.001 appeared as well.

Used for diagnoses were clinical symptoms, serum thyroxine and TRAb, thyroid ultrasound and orbital computed tomography. This clonotype has ten or more counts. Its antigen is unidentified. The specimen sequenced was blood. The TCR was taken from a woman in her 70s with Graves' ophthalmopathy. The rearrangement uses TRBV5-1 and TRBJ1-6, with D hard to call. CDR3 in amino acids: CASRETGSPLHF. CDR3 nucleotides: TGCGCCAGCAGGGAAACTGGGTCACCCCTCCACTTT.